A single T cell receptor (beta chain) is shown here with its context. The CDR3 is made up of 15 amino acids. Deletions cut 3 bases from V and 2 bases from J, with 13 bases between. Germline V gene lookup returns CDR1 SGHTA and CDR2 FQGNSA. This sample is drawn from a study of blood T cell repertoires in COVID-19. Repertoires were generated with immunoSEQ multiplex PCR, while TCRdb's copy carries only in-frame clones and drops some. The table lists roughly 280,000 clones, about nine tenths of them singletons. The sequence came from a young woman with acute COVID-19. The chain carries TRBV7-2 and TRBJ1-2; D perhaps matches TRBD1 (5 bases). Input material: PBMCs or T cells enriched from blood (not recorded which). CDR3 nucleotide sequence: TGTGCCAGCAGCTTTAAGACAGCGCTGAACTATGGCTACACCTTC. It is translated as CASSFKTALNYGYTF.